Each of the 23 T cell receptor beta chains below was sequenced from the same sample in a study of T cell responses to AZD1222 COVID-19 vaccine. Method: immunoSEQ multiplex PCR; TCRdb's copy keeps in-frame clones and lacks some. The table lists over 75,000 clones, 70% to 90% of them singletons. This sample comprised peripheral blood, obtained 28 days after the second AZD1222 dose. The receptors originated from an adult who received the AZD1222 COVID-19 vaccine.

The chain recombines TRBV12-3 or TRBV12-4 with TRBJ1-2; D ambiguous. The length of the CDR3 is 12 residues. V lost 0 bases and J 6 bases, leaving 5 bases between the germline ends. CDR3 residues: CASSLAGDGYTF. CDR3 DNA sequence: TGTGCCAGCAGTTTAGCGGGAGATGGCTACACCTTC.

This chain links TRBV18 with TRBJ1-2; TRBD1 might be the D (6 bases). Per germline, CDR1 KGHSH and CDR2 LQKENI. Trimming removed 3 bases at V and 6 bases at J, with 11 bases between. This CDR3 spans 13 amino acids. CDR3 residues: CASSPTHRDGYTF. CDR3 nucleotide sequence: TGTGCCAGCTCACCGACGCACAGGGATGGCTACACCTTC.

The rearrangement links TRBV10-3 to TRBJ1-1; a possible D gene is TRBD1 (6 bases). The CDR3 is 13 amino acids. Germline V gene sequence: CDR1 ENHRY, CDR2 SYGVKD. Trimming removed 6 bases from V and 0 bases from J, with 8 bases in between. CDR3 sequence reads: CAIRWTVNTEAFF. Here the CDR3 DNA reads TGTGCCATCAGGTGGACAGTGAACACTGAAGCTTTCTTT.

The chain recombines TRBV5-4 with TRBJ1-6; a weak D match, TRBD1 (6 bases). Deletions cut 2 bases from V and 12 bases from J, with 12 bases between. The CDR3 totals 13 residues. In germline, CDR1 is SGHNT, CDR2 YYREEE (reference sequence). The chain's CDR3 is CASSFRGPEPLHF. CDR3 bases: TGTGCCAGCAGCTTTCGGGGGCCAGAACCCCTCCACTTT.

The DNA of the CDR3 is TGCAGTGCTAGCAGGGGGGCTGAAGCTTTCTTT. Encoded protein: CSASRGAEAFF. This chain joins TRBV20-1 and TRBJ1-1; 7 bases map to TRBD1. With V trimmed by 3 bases and J by 6 bases, 1 base remained unmatched. CDR1 is DFQATT and CDR2 is SNEGSKA in the germline V gene (reference sequence). CDR3 length: 11 amino acids.

V gene TRBV24-1 combines with J gene TRBJ1-2, with a possible D match to TRBD1 (5 bases). There are 13 residues in the CDR3. Germline CDR1 KGHDR, CDR2 SFDVKD. Trimming took 6 bases from V and 8 from J, leaving 15 bases between them. The CDR3 is CATSPQGWWGYTF. CDR3 nucleotide sequence: TGTGCCACCAGTCCCCAGGGATGGTGGGGCTACACCTTC.

The chain employs TRBV30 and TRBJ1-1; D gene ambiguous. CDR3 length: 15 amino acids. Germline V gives CDR1 GTSNPN, CDR2 SVGIG (reference sequence). Trimming removed 0 bases from V and 1 base from J, with 12 bases in between. In DNA, the CDR3 is TGTGCCTGGAGTGTACCAAGGAATGGGAACACTGAAGCTTTCTTT. It yields the protein CAWSVPRNGNTEAFF.

The V call is TRBV12-3 or TRBV12-4, the J call TRBJ1-4; 7 bases align to TRBD1. The CDR3 runs to 13 residues. J was trimmed by 8 bases and V by 6 bases; bases with no gene match: 6. CDR3 DNA: TGTGCCAGCAGCTGGGGACAGAAAGAAAAACTGTTTTTT. Its protein product is CASSWGQKEKLFF.

The genes are TRBV11-2 and TRBJ1-1, with D possibly TRBD1 on 5 matching bases. The CDR3 extends over 15 amino acids. Trimming pared 5 bases from V and 4 bases from J, leaving 17 bases between. CDR1 and CDR2 (germline): SGHAT, FQNNGV. The CDR3 nucleotides are TGTGCCAGCAGCAGGCGAGTCGGGGGTCCCACTGAAGCTTTCTTT. Translating gives CASSRRVGGPTEAFF.

V usage is TRBV30 and J usage is TRBJ1-2; D may be TRBD1 (5 bases). The CDR3 is 14 amino acids. V lost 0 bases and J 7 bases, leaving 15 bases between the germline ends. Germline lookup yields CDR1 GTSNPN and CDR2 SVGIG (reference sequence). The chain's CDR3 is CAWSVQDFGGGYTF. CDR3 in DNA: TGTGCCTGGAGTGTCCAGGACTTTGGGGGTGGCTACACCTTC.

In its sample, this clone was seen a few times. For the CDR3, the DNA is TGCAGCGTGGGACTGGTCTACGAGCAGTACTTC. This gives the protein CSVGLVYEQYF. The rearrangement links TRBV29-1 to TRBJ2-7; D is possibly TRBD2 (6 bases). CDR3 size: 11 residues. Looked up from germline, CDR1 is SQVTM and CDR2 is ANQGSEA. The V and J ends lost 6 bases and 3 bases respectively, with 9 bases between them.

The V call is TRBV7-9, the J call TRBJ2-7; D ambiguous. Trimming removed 5 bases at V and 5 bases at J, with 19 bases between. The CDR3 is 15 residues long. Germline CDR1 reads SEHNR; CDR2 reads FQNEAQ (reference sequence). The CDR3 spells CASSPSVLGWDEQYF. The CDR3 nucleotides read TGTGCCAGCAGCCCCAGCGTCTTGGGTTGGGACGAGCAGTACTTC.

The chain combines TRBV10-3 with TRBJ2-3; 7 bases align to TRBD2. J gave up 1 base and V 10 bases, and 17 bases lay outside the gene matches. CDR1 and CDR2 from the germline V gene are ENHRY and SYGVKD. This CDR3 contains 17 residues. CDR3 loop: CASMGDVASGRTDTQYF. The CDR3 DNA reads TGTGCCAGCATGGGGGACGTTGCTAGCGGTCGCACAGATACGCAGTATTTT.

J is TRBJ1-3 and V is TRBV6-5; D is uncertain. Germline CDR1 is MNHEY and CDR2 is SVGAGI. There are 14 residues in the CDR3. Trimming shortened V by 9 bases and J by 0 bases, and 12 bases separated the two germline ends. This CDR3 is CASPRVFSGNTIYF. The CDR3 region has the DNA TGTGCCAGTCCAAGGGTTTTCTCTGGAAACACCATATATTTT.

The table lists this clone with a few counts. The chain is built from TRBV29-1 and TRBJ1-2; maybe TRBD1 (5 bases). The CDR3 spans 15 residues. The V end lost 0 bases, the J end lost 4 bases, and 15 bases lay between the germline ends. The germline V gene encodes CDR1 SQVTM and CDR2 ANQGSEA. The CDR3 nucleotides read TGCAGCGTTGAAGATGGTTGGGGCAGTCTCTATGGCTACACCTTC. It yields the protein CSVEDGWGSLYGYTF.

The CDR3 DNA reads as TGTGCCTGGAGTGTACGTGGGGTACGGGGCTTTGGCTACACCTTC. Translation: CAWSVRGVRGFGYTF. This chain links TRBV30 with TRBJ1-2; possibly TRBD1 for D (5 bases). The CDR3 has 15 amino acids. In germline, CDR1 is GTSNPN, CDR2 SVGIG (reference sequence). Deletions cut 0 bases from V and 7 bases from J, with 18 bases between.

The rearrangement uses TRBV15 and TRBJ2-3; TRBD2 matches 10 bases. CDR1 and CDR2 (germline): LNHNV, YYDKDF (reference sequence). V was clipped by 0 bases and J by 4 bases; unmatched bases: 7. CDR3 size: 17 residues. The CDR3 protein is CATSRDRSGRGADTQYF. The CDR3 nucleotides read TGTGCCACCAGCAGAGATAGGAGCGGGAGGGGCGCAGATACGCAGTATTTT.

The chain employs TRBV30 and TRBJ1-6, with 10 bases identical to TRBD1. This CDR3 has 13 amino acids. V dropped 7 bases and J dropped 9; count of bases not matched to a gene: 6. Germline V gene sequence: CDR1 GTSNPN, CDR2 SVGIG (reference sequence). CDR3 DNA: TGTGCCTATTCCGGGACAGGGGTTTCACCCCTCCACTTT. It encodes CAYSGTGVSPLHF. Combining the CDR3 with reference TRBV30 and TRBJ1-6 gives the whole variable domain SQTIHQWPATLVQPVGSPLSLECTVEGTSNPNLYWYRQAAGRGLQLLFYSVGIGQISSEVPQNLSASRPQDRQFILSSKKLLLSDSGFYLCAYSGTGVSPLHFGNGTRLTVT.

The rearrangement links TRBV3-1 (or the pseudogene TRBV3-2) to TRBJ2-3; possibly TRBD1 or TRBD2 for D (5 bases each). Germline CDR1 is LGHDT and CDR2 is YNNKEL (reference sequence). This CDR3 is 16 amino acids long. V was shortened by 0 bases and J by 5 bases, with 15 bases between the two germline ends. CDR3: CASSQEAPQRGDTQYF. In nucleotides, the CDR3 is TGTGCCAGCAGCCAAGAAGCACCTCAGAGGGGAGATACGCAGTATTTT.

The chain is built from TRBV5-6 and TRBJ1-2; possible D gene TRBD1, 6 bases. Germline V gene lookup returns CDR1 SGHDT and CDR2 YYEEEE. CDR3 length: 13 amino acids. V lost 2 bases to trimming and J lost 5 bases, with 10 bases between them. In DNA, the CDR3 is TGTGCCAGCAGCTTCGGGGGCGGGTATGGCTACACCTTC. This gives the protein CASSFGGGYGYTF.

The chain uses TRBV30 and TRBJ2-7, with D unclear. Trimming removed 7 bases from V and 4 bases from J, with 17 bases in between. The V gene's germline CDR1 is GTSNPN and CDR2 SVGIG (reference sequence). This CDR3 is built from 13 residues. CDR3 DNA sequence: TGTGCCTCCCTCGGGCCTCAGGAGTACGAGCAGTACTTC. Translating it yields CASLGPQEYEQYF.

The count of this clone is one. The chain recombines TRBV7-9 with TRBJ1-1; perhaps TRBD1 as D (5 bases). Germline CDR1 SEHNR, CDR2 FQNEAQ (reference sequence). Between the trimmed V and J ends, which lost 6 bases and 1 base, there was a span of 9 bases. This CDR3 has 13 amino acids. For the CDR3, the DNA is TGTGCCAGCAGTTCGAGGGGGAACACTGAAGCTTTCTTT. Translating it yields CASSSRGNTEAFF.

The gene calls are TRBV19 and TRBJ1-2; D gene ambiguous. Germline CDR1 and CDR2: LNHDA and SQIVND (reference sequence). The V end lost 3 bases, the J end lost 6 bases, and 14 bases lay between the germline ends. This CDR3 comprises 14 residues. CDR3 DNA: TGTGCCAGTAGTATCATCGAGGGCAGCAATGGCTACACCTTC. Translating gives CASSIIEGSNGYTF.